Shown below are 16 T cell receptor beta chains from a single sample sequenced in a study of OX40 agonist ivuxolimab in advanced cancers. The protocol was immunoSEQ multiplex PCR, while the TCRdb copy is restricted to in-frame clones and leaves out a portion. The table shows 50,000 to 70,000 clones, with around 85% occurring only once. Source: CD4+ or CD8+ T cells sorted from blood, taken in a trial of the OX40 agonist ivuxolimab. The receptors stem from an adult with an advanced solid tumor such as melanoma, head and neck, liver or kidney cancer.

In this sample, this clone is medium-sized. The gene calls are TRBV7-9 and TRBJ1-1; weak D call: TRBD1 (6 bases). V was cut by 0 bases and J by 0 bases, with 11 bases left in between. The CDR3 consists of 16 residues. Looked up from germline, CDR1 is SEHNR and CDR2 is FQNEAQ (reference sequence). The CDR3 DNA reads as TGTGCCAGCAGCTTAGCGCTGAGGACAGTGAACACTGAAGCTTTCTTT. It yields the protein CASSLALRTVNTEAFF.

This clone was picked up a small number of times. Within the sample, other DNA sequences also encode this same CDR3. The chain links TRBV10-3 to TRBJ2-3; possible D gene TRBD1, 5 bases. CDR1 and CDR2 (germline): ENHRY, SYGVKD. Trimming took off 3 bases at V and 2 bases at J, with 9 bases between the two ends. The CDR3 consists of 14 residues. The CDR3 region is CAISDRANTDTQYF. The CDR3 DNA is TGTGCCATCAGTGACAGGGCGAACACAGATACGCAGTATTTT.

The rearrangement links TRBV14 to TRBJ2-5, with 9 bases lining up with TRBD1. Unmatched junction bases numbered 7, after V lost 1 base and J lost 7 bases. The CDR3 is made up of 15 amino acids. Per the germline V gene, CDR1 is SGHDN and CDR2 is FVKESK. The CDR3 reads CASSQVRQGVGTQYF. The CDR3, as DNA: TGTGCCAGCAGCCAAGTGAGACAGGGGGTCGGGACCCAGTACTTC.

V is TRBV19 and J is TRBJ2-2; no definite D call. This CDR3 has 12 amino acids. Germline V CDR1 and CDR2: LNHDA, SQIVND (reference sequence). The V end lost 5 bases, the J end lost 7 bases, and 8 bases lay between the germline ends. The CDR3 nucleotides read TGTGCCAGTAGTCTTAGGAACGGGGAGCTGTTTTTT. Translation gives CASSLRNGELFF.

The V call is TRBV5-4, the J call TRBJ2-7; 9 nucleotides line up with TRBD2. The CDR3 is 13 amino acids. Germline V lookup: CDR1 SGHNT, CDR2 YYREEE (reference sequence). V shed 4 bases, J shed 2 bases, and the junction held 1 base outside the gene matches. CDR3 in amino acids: CASSSGGPYEQYF. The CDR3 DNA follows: TGTGCCAGCAGCAGCGGGGGGCCCTACGAGCAGTACTTC.

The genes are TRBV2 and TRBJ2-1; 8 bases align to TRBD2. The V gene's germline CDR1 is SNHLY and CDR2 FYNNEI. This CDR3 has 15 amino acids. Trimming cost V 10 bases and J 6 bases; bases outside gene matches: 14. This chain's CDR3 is CAKGASGPGGNEQFF. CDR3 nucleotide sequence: TGTGCCAAAGGGGCTAGCGGGCCGGGGGGCAATGAGCAGTTCTTC.

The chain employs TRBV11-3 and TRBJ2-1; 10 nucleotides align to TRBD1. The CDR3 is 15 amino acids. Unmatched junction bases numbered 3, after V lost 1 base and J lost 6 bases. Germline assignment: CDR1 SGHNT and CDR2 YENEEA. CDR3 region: CASSLGTGGGNEQFF. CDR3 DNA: TGTGCCAGCAGCTTAGGGACAGGGGGGGGCAATGAGCAGTTCTTC.

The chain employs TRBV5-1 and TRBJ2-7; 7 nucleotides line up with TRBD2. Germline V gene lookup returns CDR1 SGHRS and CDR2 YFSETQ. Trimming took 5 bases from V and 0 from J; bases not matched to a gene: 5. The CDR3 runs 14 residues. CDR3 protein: CASSRAGDSYEQYF. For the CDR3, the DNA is TGCGCCAGCAGTAGGGCGGGAGACTCCTACGAGCAGTACTTC.

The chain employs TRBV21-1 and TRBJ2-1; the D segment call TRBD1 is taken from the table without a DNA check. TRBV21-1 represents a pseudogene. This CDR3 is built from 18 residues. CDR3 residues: CASSKTVQGFFSYNEQFF. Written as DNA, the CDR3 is TGTGCCAGCAGCAAAACCGTACAGGGGTTTTTCTCCTACAATGAGCAGTTCTTC.

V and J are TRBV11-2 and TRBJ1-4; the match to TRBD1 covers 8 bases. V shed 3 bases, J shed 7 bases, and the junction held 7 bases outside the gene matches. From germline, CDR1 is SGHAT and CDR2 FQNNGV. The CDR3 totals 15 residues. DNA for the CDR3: TGTGCCAGCAGCTTTTGGACAGGGCAGGCTGAAAAACTGTTTTTT. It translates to CASSFWTGQAEKLFF. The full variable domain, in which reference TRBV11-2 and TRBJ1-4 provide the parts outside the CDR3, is EAGVAQSPRYKIIEKRQSVAFWCNPISGHATLYWYQQILGQGPKLLIQFQNNGVVDDSQLPKDRFSAERLKGVDSTLKIQPAKLEDSAVYLCASSFWTGQAEKLFFGSGTQLSVL.

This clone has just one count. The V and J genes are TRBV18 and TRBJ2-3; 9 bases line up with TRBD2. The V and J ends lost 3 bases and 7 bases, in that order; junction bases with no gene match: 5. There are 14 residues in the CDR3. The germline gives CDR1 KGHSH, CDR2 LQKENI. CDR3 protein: CASSPSGSGYTQYF. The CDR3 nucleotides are TGTGCCAGCTCACCTAGCGGGAGTGGATATACGCAGTATTTT.

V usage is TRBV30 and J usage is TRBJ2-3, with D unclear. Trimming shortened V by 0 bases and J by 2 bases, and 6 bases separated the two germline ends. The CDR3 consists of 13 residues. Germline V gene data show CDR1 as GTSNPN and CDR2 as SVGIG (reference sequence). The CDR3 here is CAWSVGTTDTQYF. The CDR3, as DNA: TGTGCCTGGAGTGTGGGTACCACAGATACGCAGTATTTT.

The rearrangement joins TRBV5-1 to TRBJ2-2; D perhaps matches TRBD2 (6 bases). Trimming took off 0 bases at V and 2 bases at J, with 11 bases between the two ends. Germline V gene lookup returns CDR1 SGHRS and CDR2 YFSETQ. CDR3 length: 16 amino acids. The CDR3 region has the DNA TGCGCCAGCAGCTTGGCCGGGACTTCCAACACCGGGGAGCTGTTTTTT. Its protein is CASSLAGTSNTGELFF.

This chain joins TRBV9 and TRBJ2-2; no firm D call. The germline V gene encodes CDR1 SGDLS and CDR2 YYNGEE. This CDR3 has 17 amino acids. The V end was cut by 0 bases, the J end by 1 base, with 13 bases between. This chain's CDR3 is CASSVGVGTWNTGELFF. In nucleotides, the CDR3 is TGTGCCAGCAGCGTAGGGGTCGGAACGTGGAACACCGGGGAGCTGTTTTTT.

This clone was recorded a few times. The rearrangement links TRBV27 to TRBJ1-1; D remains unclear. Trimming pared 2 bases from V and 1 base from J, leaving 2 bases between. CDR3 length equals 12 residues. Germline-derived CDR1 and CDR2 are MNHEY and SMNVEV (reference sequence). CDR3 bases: TGTGCCAGCAGTTTAGAGAACACTGAAGCTTTCTTT. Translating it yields CASSLENTEAFF.

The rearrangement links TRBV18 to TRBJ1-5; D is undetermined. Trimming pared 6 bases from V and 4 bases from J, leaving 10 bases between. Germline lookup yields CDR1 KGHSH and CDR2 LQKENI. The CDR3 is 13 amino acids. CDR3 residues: CASSPDQNQPQHF. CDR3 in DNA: TGTGCCAGCTCTCCGGATCAGAATCAGCCCCAGCATTTT.